This T cell receptor (beta chain) was documented in a study of blood T cell repertoires in COVID-19 (dated by TCRdb to 2020 to 2021). Regarding the study in general: Samples covering the acute and convalescent phases of COVID-19 were provided by collaborators in the United States, Italy and Spain. The prospective study material was composed of cDNA or gDNA derived from T cells, B-cell-depleted T cells, or PBMCs. Deeply sampled blood TCRbeta repertoires from subjects exposed to, actively infected with, or recovered from COVID-19 were included in the dataset. The repertoires were released in a freely available public database intended as a resource for research on the immune response to SARS-CoV-2. Samples were obtained from the ongoing ImmuneRACE study (first 160 participants) and from over 1,000 subjects provided by 6 global collaborators. Nearly every sample came with metadata listing a de-identified subject ID, COVID-19 status, age in years and sex. Where HLA class I and class II types were available, the types were taken from metadata supplied by the sample provider, not from assay-based typing. Paper-wide results and their limitations: The amount of clinical and demographic metadata varied by source and participant and was provided uncurated.

Regarding this clone: The antigen this receptor binds is unknown. Within one base of it there is no much larger clone, and no base qualities were kept.

At the junction V is shortened by 11 bases and J by 3 bases, with 19 bases in between. The CDR3, from cysteine to phenylalanine, totals 14 residues. The sequence is cut down to CDR3 DNA, 42 bases in frame from base 1. The germline V gene gives CDR1 as SNHLY and CDR2 as FYNNEI. The collaborating institutions used their own protocols to collect whole blood in K2EDTA tubes. Collaborator samples were shipped for TCRbeta analysis as frozen whole blood, isolated PBMCs, or DNA extracted from either sample type. The immunoSEQ Assay, a bias-controlled multiplex PCR, was used to amplify TCRbeta CDR3 regions from genomic DNA. The paper's processing steps were these. Within the assay, amplification of reference gene primers was used to estimate how many nucleated cells each sample contained. Sequence reads were collapsed and filtered to measure the absolute abundance of every unique TCRbeta CDR3 rearrangement. For each sample, productive Simpson clonality was calculated by taking the square root of Simpson's diversity index across productive rearrangements. TCRdb took this table from immuneACCESS and kept in-frame rearrangements with V and J called. Such tables lack part of the clones; where checked against another copy, unresolved V genes explain under half of the gap, and the rest is unexplained. The DNA gave D and trimming, while V, J and clone size come from that table. Present in this sample are fewer than 350,000 clones, about 89% of which were seen just once. The ten top clones hold over 8% of the sample.

The sequence was obtained from a man aged 35-49 years with active or convalescent COVID-19. The rearrangement combines TRBV2 with TRBJ2-5; TRBD2 might be the D gene, on 7 matching bases. The sample comprised peripheral blood. The nucleotide sequence is given as TGTGCCGGCTCCCGCGGGGGCAGCAAAGAGACCCAGTACTTC. It codes for CAGSRGGSKETQYF. The CDR3, completed at both ends by the reference TRBV2 and TRBJ2-5 genes, gives the full variable domain EPEVTQTPSHQVTQMGQEVILRCVPISNHLYFYWYRQILGQKVEFLVSFYNNEISEKSEIFDDQFSVERPDGSNFTLKIRSTKLEDSAMYFCAGSRGGSKETQYFGPGTRLLVL.